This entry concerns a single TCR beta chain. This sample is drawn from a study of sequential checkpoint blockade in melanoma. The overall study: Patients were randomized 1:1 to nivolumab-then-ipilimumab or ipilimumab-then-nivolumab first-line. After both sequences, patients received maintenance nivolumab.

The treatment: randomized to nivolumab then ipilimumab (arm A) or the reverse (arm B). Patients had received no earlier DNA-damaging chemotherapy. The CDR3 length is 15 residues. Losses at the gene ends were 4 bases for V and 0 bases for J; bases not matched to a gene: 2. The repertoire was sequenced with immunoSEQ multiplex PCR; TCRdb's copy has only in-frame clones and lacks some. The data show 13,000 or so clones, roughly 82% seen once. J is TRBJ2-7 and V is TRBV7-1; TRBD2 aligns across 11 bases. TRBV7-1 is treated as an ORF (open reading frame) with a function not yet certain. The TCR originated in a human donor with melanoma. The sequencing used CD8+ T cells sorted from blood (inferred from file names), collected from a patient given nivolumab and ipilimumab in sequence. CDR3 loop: CASSLAGGDSYEQYF. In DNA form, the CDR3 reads TGTGCCAGCAGCTTAGCGGGGGGGGACTCCTACGAGCAGTACTTC.